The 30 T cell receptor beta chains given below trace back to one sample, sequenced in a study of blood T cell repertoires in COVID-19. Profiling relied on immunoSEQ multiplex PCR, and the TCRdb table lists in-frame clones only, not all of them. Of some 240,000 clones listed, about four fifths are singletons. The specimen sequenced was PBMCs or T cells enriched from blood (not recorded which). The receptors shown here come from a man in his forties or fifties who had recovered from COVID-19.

The CDR3 bases are TGCGCCAGCACCCCGAGGGACACGCCGAACTATGGCTACACCTTC. Its protein is CASTPRDTPNYGYTF. The V and J genes are TRBV5-1 and TRBJ1-2, with D possibly being TRBD1 (6 bases). CDR1 is SGHRS, CDR2 YFSETQ, per germline. Deletions cut 6 bases from V and 2 bases from J, with 17 bases between. The CDR3 consists of 15 residues.

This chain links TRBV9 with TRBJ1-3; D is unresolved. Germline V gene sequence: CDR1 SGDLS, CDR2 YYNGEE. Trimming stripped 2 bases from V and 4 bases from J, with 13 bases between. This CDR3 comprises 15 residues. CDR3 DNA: TGTGCCAGCAGCGTGTCGGAGTCTCCGGGAAACACCATATATTTT. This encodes CASSVSESPGNTIYF.

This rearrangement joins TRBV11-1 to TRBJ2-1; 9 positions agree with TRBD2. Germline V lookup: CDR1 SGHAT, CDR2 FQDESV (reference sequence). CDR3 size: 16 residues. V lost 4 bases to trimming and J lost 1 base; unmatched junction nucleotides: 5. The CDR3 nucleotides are TGTGCCAGCAGCTCTGTAGCGGGAGCATCCTACAATGAGCAGTTCTTC. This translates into CASSSVAGASYNEQFF.

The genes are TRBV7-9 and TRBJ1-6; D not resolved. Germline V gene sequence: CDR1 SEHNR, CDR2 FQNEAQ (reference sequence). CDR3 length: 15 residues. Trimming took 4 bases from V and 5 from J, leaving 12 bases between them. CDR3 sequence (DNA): TGTGCCAGCAGCTCCCACGCACCGGATAATTCACCCCTCCACTTT. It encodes CASSSHAPDNSPLHF.

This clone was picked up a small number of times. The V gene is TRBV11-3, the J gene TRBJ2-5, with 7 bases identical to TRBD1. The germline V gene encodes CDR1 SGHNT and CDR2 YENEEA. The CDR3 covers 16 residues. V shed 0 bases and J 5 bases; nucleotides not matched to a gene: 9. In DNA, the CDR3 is TGTGCCAGCAGCTTAGAAAGGGACAGCTTTGAGGAGACCCAGTACTTC. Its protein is CASSLERDSFEETQYF.

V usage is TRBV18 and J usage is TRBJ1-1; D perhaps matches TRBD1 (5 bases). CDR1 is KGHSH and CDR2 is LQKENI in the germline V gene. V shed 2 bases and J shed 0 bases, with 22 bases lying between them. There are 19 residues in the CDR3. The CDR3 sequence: CASSPATRGEERLNTEAFF. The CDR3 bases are TGTGCCAGCTCACCAGCGACCCGGGGGGAGGAGAGGTTGAACACTGAAGCTTTCTTT.

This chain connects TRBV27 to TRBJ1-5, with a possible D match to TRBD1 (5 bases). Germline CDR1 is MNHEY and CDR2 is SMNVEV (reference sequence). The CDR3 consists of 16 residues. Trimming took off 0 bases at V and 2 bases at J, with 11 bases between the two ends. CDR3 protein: CASSLSGERGNQPQHF. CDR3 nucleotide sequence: TGTGCCAGCAGTTTATCAGGGGAACGCGGCAATCAGCCCCAGCATTTT.

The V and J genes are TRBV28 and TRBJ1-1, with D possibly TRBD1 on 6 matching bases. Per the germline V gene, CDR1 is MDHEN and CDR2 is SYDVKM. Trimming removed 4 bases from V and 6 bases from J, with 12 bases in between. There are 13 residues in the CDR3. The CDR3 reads CASSSQGLPEAFF. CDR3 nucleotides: TGTGCCAGCAGTTCACAGGGATTGCCTGAAGCTTTCTTT.

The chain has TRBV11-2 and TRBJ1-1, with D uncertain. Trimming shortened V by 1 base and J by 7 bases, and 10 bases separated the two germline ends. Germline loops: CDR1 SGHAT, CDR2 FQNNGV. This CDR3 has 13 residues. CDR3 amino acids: CASSLGSAGEAFF. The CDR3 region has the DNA TGTGCCAGCAGCTTAGGGTCGGCAGGTGAAGCTTTCTTT. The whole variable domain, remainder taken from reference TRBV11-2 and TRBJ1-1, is EAGVAQSPRYKIIEKRQSVAFWCNPISGHATLYWYQQILGQGPKLLIQFQNNGVVDDSQLPKDRFSAERLKGVDSTLKIQPAKLEDSAVYLCASSLGSAGEAFFGQGTRLTVV.

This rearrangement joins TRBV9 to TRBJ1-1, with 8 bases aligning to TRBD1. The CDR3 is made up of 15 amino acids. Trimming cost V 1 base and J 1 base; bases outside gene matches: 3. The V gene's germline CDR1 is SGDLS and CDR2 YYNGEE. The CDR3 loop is CASSVRGQENTEAFF. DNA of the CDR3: TGTGCCAGCAGCGTAAGGGGACAGGAGAACACTGAAGCTTTCTTT.

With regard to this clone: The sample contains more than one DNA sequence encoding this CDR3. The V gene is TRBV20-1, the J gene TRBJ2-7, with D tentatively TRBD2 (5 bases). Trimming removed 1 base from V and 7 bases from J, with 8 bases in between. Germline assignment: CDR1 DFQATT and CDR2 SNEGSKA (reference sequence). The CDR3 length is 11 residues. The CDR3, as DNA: TGCAGTGCTAGAGTTGGCGGGGAGCAGTACTTC. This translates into CSARVGGEQYF.

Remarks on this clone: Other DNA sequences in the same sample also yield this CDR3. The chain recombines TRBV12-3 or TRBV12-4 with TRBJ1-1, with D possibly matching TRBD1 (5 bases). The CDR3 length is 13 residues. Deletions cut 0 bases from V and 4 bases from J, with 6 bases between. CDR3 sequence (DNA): TGTGCCAGCAGTTTAGCCGGGGGCACTGAAGCTTTCTTT. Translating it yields CASSLAGGTEAFF.

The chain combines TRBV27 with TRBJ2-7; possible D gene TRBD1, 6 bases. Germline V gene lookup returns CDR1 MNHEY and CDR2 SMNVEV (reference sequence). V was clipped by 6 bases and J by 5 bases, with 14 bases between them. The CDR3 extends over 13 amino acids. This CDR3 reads CASSYRNRDEQYF. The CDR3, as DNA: TGTGCCAGCAGCTACCGAAACAGGGACGAGCAGTACTTC.

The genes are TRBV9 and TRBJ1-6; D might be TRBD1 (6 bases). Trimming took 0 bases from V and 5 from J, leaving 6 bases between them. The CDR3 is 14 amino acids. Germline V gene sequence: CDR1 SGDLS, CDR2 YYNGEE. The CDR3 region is CASSVDRDNSPLHF. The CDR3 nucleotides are TGTGCCAGCAGCGTAGACAGGGATAATTCACCCCTCCACTTT. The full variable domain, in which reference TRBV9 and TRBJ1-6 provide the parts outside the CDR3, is DSGVTQTPKHLITATGQRVTLRCSPRSGDLSVYWYQQSLDQGLQFLIQYYNGEERAKGNILERFSAQQFPDLHSELNLSSLELGDSALYFCASSVDRDNSPLHFGNGTRLTVT.

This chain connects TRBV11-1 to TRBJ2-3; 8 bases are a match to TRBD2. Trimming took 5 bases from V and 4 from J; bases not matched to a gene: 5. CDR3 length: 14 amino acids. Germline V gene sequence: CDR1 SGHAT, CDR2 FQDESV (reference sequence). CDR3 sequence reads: CASSIRTSSDTQYF. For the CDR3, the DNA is TGTGCCAGCAGCATAAGGACTAGCTCAGATACGCAGTATTTT.

Here the CDR3 reads CASSSSGGAYETQYF. In DNA form, the CDR3 reads TGTGCCAGCAGCTCTAGCGGGGGGGCTTATGAGACCCAGTACTTC. The chain recombines TRBV5-4 with TRBJ2-5; 12 bases are shared with TRBD2. CDR1 and CDR2 from the germline V gene are SGHNT and YYREEE (reference sequence). With 3 bases clipped from V and 5 bases from J, the junction kept 5 bases outside the gene matches. This CDR3 contains 15 residues.

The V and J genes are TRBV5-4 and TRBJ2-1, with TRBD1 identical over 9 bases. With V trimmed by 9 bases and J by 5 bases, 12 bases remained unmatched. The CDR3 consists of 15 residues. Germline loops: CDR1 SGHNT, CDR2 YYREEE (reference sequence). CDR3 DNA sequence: TGTGCCACCTACAGGGGGCGGGAGTCCCACAATGAGCAGTTCTTC. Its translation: CATYRGRESHNEQFF.

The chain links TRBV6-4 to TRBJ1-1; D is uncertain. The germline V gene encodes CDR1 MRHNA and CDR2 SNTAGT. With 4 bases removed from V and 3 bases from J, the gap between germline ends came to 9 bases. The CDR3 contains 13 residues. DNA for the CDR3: TGTGCCAGCAGTGCCACGCGGGACACTGAAGCTTTCTTT. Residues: CASSATRDTEAFF.

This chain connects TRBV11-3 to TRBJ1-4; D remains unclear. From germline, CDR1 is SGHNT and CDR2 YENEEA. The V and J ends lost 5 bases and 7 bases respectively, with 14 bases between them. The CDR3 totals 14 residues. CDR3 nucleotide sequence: TGTGCCAGCAGCGCCTGGGGAGCAGGTGAAAAACTGTTTTTT. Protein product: CASSAWGAGEKLFF.

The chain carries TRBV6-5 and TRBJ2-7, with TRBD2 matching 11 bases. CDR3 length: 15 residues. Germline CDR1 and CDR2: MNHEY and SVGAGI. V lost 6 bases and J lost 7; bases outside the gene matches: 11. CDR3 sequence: CASRPIAGGPSEQYF. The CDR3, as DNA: TGTGCCAGCAGACCGATAGCGGGAGGGCCCTCGGAGCAGTACTTC.

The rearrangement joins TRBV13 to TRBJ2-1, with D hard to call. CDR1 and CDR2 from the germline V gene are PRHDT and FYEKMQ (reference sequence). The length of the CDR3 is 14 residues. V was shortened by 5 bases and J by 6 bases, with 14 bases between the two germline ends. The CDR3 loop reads CASSLMGEINEQFF. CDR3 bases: TGTGCCAGCAGCCTTATGGGCGAAATCAATGAGCAGTTCTTC.

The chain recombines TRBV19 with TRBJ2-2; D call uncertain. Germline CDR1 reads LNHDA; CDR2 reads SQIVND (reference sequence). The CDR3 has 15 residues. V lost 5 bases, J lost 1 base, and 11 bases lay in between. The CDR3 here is CASSVSRGNTGELFF. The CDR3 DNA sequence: TGTGCCAGTAGTGTCAGCCGAGGGAACACCGGGGAGCTGTTTTTT.

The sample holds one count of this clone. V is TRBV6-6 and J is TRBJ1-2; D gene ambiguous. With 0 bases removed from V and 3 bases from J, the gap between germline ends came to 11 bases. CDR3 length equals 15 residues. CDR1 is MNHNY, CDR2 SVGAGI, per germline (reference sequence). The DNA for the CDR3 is TGTGCCAGCAGTTACTCGGGAGGGAGGGACTATGGCTACACCTTC. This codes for CASSYSGGRDYGYTF.

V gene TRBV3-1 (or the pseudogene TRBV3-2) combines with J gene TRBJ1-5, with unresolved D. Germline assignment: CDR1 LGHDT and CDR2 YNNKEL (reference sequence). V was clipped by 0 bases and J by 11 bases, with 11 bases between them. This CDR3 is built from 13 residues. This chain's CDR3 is CASSQDLRGAQHF. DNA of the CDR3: TGTGCCAGCAGCCAAGATCTACGCGGCGCCCAGCATTTT.

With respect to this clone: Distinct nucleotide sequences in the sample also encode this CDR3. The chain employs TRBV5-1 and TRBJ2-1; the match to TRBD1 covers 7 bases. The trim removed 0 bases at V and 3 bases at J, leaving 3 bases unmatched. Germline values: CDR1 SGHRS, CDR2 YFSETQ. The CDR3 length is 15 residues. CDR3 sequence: CASSLGQGYYNEQFF. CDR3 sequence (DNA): TGCGCCAGCAGCTTGGGACAGGGATACTACAATGAGCAGTTCTTC.

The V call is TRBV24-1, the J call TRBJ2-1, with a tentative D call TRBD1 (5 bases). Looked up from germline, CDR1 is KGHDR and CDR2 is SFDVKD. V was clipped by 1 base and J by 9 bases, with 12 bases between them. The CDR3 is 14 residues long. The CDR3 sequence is CATSDFPRVAEQFF. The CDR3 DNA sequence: TGTGCCACCAGTGATTTTCCCAGGGTGGCTGAGCAGTTCTTC.

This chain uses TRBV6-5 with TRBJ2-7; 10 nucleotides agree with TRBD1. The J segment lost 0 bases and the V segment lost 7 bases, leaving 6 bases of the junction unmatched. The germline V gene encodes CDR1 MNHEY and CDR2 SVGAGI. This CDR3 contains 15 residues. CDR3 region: CASNPGTGVSYEQYF. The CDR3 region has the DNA TGTGCCAGCAACCCCGGGACAGGGGTCTCCTACGAGCAGTACTTC.

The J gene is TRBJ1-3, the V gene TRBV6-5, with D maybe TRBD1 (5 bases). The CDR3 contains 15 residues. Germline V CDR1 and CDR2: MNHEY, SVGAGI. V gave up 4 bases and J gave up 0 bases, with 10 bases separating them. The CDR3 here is CASSLGGYSGNTIYF. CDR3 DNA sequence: TGTGCCAGCAGTTTGGGGGGGTACTCTGGAAACACCATATATTTT.

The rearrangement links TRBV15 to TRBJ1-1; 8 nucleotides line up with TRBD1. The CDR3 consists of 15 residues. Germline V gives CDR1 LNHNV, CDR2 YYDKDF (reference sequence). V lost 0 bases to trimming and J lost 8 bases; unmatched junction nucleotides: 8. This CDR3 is CATSRDPGQGTEAFF. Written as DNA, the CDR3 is TGTGCCACCAGCAGAGATCCCGGACAGGGAACCGAAGCTTTCTTT.

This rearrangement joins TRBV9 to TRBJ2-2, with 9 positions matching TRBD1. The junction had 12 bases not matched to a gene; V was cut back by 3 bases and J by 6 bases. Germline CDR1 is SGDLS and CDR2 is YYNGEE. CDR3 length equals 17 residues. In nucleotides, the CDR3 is TGTGCCAGCAGCGCAGCCATGGACAGGGGAGGGTCCGGGGAGCTGTTTTTT. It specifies CASSAAMDRGGSGELFF.